This T cell receptor (beta chain) was sequenced for a study of shared clonotypes between healthy human individuals. Regarding the study as a whole: Of the naive CD4 clonotypes, around 4.8% were shared across several donors. Generation probabilities were higher for clonotypes shared across all four sorted-subset donors than for unshared ones.

A note on this clone: Its antigen is currently unknown.

V shed 4 bases and J shed 1 base, with 17 bases lying between them. The CDR3 sequence is 17 residues long. Germline-derived CDR1 and CDR2 are LNHDA and SQIVND (reference sequence). Sequenced by immunoSEQ multiplex PCR; TCRdb stores in-frame clones only, minus some. The profile covers approximately 810,000 clones, with about 91% appearing a single time and 24% taken by the ten largest. The naive CD8 fraction comprised CD45RO-negative cells positively selected for CCR7 and excluded terminally differentiated effector memory CD45RA+ cells. The sample was naive CD8+ T cells sorted from blood. This clonotype was sampled from a man aged 25-45 years in good health. The chain links TRBV19 to TRBJ2-1; D remains unclear. The DNA for the CDR3 is TGTGCCAGTAGTACCCAAAAAATTGGATTGTCCTACAATGAGCAGTTCTTC. Translated, it gives CASSTQKIGLSYNEQFF.